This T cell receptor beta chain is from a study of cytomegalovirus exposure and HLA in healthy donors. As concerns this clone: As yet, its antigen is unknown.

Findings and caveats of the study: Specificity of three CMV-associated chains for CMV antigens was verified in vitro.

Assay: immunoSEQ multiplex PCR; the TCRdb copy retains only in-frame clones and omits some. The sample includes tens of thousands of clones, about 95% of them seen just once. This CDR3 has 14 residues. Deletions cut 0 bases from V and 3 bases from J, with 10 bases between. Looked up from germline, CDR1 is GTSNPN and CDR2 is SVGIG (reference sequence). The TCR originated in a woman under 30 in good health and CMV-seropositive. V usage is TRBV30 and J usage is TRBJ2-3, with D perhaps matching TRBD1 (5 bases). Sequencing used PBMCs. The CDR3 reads CAWSVRYRTDTQYF. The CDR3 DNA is TGTGCCTGGAGTGTTCGATACAGGACAGATACGCAGTATTTT.